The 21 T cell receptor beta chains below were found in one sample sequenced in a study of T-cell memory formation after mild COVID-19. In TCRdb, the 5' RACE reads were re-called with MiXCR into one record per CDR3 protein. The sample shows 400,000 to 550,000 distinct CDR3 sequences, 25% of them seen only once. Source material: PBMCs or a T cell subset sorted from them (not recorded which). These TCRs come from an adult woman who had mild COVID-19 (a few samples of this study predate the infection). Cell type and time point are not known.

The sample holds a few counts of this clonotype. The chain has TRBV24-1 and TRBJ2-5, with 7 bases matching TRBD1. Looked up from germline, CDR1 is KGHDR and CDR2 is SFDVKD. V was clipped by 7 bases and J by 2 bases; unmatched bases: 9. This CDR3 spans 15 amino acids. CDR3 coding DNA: TGTGCCACCAGCGACCCGGGACAGATTCAAGAGACCCAGTACTTC. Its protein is CATSDPGQIQETQYF.

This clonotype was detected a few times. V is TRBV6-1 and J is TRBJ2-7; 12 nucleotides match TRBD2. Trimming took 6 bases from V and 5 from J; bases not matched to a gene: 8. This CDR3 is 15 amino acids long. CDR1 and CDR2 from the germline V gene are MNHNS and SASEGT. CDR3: CASRGGTSGFHEQYF. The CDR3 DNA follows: TGTGCCAGCAGGGGAGGGACTAGCGGGTTCCACGAGCAGTACTTC.

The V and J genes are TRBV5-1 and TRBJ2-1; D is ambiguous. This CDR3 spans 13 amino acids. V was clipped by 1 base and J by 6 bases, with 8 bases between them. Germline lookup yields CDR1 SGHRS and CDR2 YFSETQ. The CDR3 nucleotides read TGCGCCAGCAGCTTGTCCCAGGCCAATGAGCAGTTCTTC. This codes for CASSLSQANEQFF. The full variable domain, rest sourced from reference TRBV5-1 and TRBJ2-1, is KAGVTQTPRYLIKTRGQQVTLSCSPISGHRSVSWYQQTPGQGLQFLFEYFSETQRNKGNFPGRFSGRQFSNSRSEMNVSTLELGDSALYLCASSLSQANEQFFGPGTRLTVL.

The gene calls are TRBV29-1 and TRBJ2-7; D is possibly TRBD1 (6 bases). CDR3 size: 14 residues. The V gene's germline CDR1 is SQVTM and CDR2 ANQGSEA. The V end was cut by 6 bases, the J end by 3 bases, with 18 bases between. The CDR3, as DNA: TGCAGCGTCGAGTCCAGGGGTGAGTTCTACGAGCAGTACTTC. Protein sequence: CSVESRGEFYEQYF.

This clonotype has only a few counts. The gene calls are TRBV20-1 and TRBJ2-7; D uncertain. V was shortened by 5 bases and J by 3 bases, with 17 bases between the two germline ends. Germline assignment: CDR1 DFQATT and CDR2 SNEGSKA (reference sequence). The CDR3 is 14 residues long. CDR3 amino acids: CSAHNPRSSYEQYF. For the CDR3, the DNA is TGCAGTGCTCACAACCCGCGGAGCAGCTACGAGCAGTACTTC.

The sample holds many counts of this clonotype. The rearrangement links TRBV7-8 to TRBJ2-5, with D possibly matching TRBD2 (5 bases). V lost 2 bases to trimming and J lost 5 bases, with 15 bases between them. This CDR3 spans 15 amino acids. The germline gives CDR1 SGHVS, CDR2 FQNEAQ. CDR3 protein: CASSLTSASGETQYF. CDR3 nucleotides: TGTGCCAGCAGCTTAACCTCAGCTTCGGGGGAGACCCAGTACTTC.

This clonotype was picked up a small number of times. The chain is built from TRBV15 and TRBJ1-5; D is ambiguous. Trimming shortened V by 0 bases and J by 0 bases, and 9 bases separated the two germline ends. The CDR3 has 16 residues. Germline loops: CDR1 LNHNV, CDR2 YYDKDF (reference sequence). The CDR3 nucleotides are TGTGCCACCAGCAGAGAAGGCATTCTTAGCAATCAGCCCCAGCATTTT. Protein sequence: CATSREGILSNQPQHF.

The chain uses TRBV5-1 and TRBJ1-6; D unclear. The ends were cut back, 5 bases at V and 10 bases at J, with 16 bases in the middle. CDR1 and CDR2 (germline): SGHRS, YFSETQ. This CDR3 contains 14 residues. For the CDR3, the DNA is TGCGCCAGCAGGTCGGGCGGACTCGGCTCACCCCTCCACTTT. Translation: CASRSGGLGSPLHF.

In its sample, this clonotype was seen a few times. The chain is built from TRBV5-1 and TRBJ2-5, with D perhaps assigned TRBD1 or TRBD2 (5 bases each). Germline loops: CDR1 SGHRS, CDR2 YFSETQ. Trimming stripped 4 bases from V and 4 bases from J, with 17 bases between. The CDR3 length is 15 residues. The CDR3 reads CASSLGTRAGETQYF. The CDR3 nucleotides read TGCGCCAGCAGCCTGGGGACCCGGGCGGGAGAGACCCAGTACTTC.

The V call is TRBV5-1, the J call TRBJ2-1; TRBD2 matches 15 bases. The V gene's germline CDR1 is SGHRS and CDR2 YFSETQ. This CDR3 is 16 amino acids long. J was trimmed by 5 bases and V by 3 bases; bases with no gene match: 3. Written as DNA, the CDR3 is TGCGCCAGCAGCTGGGGACTAGCGGGGGGAAACAATGAGCAGTTCTTC. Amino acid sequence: CASSWGLAGGNNEQFF.

The CDR3, as DNA: TGTGCCAGCAGCCCGGACAGTGTCTACAATGAGCAGTTCTTC. Protein sequence: CASSPDSVYNEQFF. The V and J genes are TRBV7-3 and TRBJ2-1; tentatively, D is TRBD1 (6 bases). This CDR3 spans 14 amino acids. V was clipped by 5 bases and J by 3 bases, with 11 bases between them. Germline CDR1 and CDR2: SGHTA and FQGTGA.

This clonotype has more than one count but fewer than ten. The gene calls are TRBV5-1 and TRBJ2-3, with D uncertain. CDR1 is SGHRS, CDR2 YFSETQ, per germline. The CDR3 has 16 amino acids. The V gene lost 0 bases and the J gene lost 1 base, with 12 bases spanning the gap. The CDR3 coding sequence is TGCGCCAGCAGCTTGGGAGGCAGGCCTCGCACAGATACGCAGTATTTT. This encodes CASSLGGRPRTDTQYF.

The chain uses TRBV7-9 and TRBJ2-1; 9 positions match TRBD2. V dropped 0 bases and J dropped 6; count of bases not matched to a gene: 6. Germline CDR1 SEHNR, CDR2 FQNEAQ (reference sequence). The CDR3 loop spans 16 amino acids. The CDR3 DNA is TGTGCCAGCAGCTTAGCGTTAGCGGGAGTTCTCAATGAGCAGTTCTTC. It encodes CASSLALAGVLNEQFF.

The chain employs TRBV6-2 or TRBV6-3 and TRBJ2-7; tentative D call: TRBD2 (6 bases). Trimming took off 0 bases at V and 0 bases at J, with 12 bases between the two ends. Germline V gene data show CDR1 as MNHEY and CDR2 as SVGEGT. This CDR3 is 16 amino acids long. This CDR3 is CASSYSFRGNSYEQYF. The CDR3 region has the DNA TGTGCCAGCAGTTACTCGTTTCGCGGGAACTCCTACGAGCAGTACTTC.

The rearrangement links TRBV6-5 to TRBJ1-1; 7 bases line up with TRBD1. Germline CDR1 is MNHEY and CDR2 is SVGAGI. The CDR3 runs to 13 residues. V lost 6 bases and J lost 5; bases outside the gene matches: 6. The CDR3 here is CASSKGGRTEAFF. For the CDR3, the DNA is TGTGCCAGCAGCAAAGGGGGCCGAACTGAAGCTTTCTTT.

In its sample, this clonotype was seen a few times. The CDR3 nucleotides read TGCAGTGCTTGCTACGGCCCGGGACAGGCAAACACTGAAGCTTTCTTT. It specifies CSACYGPGQANTEAFF. This chain joins TRBV20-1 and TRBJ1-1; 8 bases match TRBD1. The germline V gene has CDR1 DFQATT and CDR2 SNEGSKA (reference sequence). J gave up 2 bases and V 5 bases, and 13 bases lay outside the gene matches. The length of the CDR3 is 16 residues.

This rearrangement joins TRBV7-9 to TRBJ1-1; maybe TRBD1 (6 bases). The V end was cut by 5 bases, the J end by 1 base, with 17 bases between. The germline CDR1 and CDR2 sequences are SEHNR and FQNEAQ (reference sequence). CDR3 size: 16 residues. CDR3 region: CASSPRRGTSNTEAFF. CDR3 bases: TGTGCCAGCAGCCCAAGGAGGGGGACGTCGAACACTGAAGCTTTCTTT. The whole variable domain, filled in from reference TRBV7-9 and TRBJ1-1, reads DTGVSQNPRHKITKRGQNVTFRCDPISEHNRLYWYRQTLGQGPEFLTYFQNEAQLEKSRLLSDRFSAERPKGSFSTLEIQRTEQGDSAMYLCASSPRRGTSNTEAFFGQGTRLTVV.

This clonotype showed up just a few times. The CDR3 sequence is CAWEGDRNQPQHF. The CDR3 DNA reads TGTGCCTGGGAGGGGGACAGGAATCAGCCCCAGCATTTT. V gene TRBV30 combines with J gene TRBJ1-5, with 8 bases fitting TRBD1. Per germline, CDR1 GTSNPN and CDR2 SVGIG (reference sequence). The CDR3 runs to 13 residues. V was clipped by 5 bases and J by 4 bases; unmatched bases: 4.

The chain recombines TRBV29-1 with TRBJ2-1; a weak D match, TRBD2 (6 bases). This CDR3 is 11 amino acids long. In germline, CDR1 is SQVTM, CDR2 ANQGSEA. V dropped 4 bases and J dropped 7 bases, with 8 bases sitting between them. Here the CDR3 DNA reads TGCAGCGTTGCAGGGACTAATGAGCAGTTCTTC. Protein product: CSVAGTNEQFF.

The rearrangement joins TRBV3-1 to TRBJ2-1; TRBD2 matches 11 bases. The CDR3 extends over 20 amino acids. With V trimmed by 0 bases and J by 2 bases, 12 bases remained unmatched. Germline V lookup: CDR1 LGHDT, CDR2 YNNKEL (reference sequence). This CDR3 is CASSQDERSGGAKPYNEQFF. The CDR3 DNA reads TGTGCCAGCAGCCAAGATGAGCGTAGCGGGGGGGCCAAGCCCTACAATGAGCAGTTCTTC.

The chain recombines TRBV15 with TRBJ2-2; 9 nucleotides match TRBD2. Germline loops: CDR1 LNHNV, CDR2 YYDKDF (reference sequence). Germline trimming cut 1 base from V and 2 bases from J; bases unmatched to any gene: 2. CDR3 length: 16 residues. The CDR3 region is CATSRAGTSNTGELFF. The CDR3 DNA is TGTGCCACCAGCAGAGCTGGGACTAGCAACACCGGGGAGCTGTTTTTT.